This T cell receptor beta chain is drawn from a study of long-term antiretroviral therapy in people with HIV. Study outcomes and limitations: Diversity went up after ART and still fell short of transplant donor controls. Among HIV repertoires, CDR3 length ranges were narrower than those of controls.

The CDR3 loop spans 17 amino acids. V was pared by 1 base and J by 9 bases, with 16 bases of the junction left unmatched. Per germline, CDR1 MNHNS and CDR2 SASEGT. At survey level, the immunoSEQ assay was run in its v3.0 version. The assay was immunoSEQ multiplex PCR, and TCRdb's table has in-frame clones only and misses some. This table has about 15,000 clones, around 88% appearing once. About this clone itself: What it recognizes is unknown.

The chain has TRBV6-1 and TRBJ2-7, with TRBD2 matching 9 bases. Sequencing used unsorted PBMCs, obtained 2.3 years before starting antiretroviral therapy. The receptor's source is a woman aged 30 to 39 with HIV. CDR3 sequence reads: CASSEVGGGAVYKGQYF. The CDR3 DNA is TGTGCCAGCAGTGAAGTCGGCGGGGGGGCGGTATATAAGGGGCAGTACTTC.